Listed below are T cell receptor beta chains from one sample, sequenced in a study of shared clonotypes between healthy human individuals. Sequencing was performed with immunoSEQ multiplex PCR; in TCRdb, only in-frame clones are kept and a portion is missing. In the table there are more than 550,000 clones, about 92% of which are singletons. The sequencing sample was made of memory CD8+ T cells from PBMCs. Receptor source: a man aged 18 to 35 in good health. Some clones in this sample may be carry-over from other donors' samples. Each CDR3 is given with its conserved first and last residue. D genes are given only for firm matches. Not all rows give a size; the values are once, few, many and, for expanded clones, a class.

J,V,D,size,DNA,CDR3
TRBJ2-6,TRBV27,.,.,TGTGCCAGCAGTTTATCCGTCCGGACAGTCATGTCTGGGGCCAACGTCCTGACTTTC,CASSLSVRTVMSGANVLTF
TRBJ2-3,TRBV11-2,TRBD2,.,TGTGCCAGCAGCTTAGCCCAGCGGGAGTCAGATACGCAGTATTTT,CASSLAQRESDTQYF
TRBJ1-5,TRBV7-8,.,.,TGTGCCAGCAGCTTGGGGCCCAATCAGCCCCAGCATTTT,CASSLGPNQPQHF
TRBJ1-2,TRBV7-9,.,.,TGTGCCAGCAGCCTAGCGGGGAATGATGGCTACACCTTC,CASSLAGNDGYTF
TRBJ1-1,TRBV5-6,.,.,TGTGCCAGCAGCTTAGGGAACTGGGCCACTGAAGCTTTCTTT,CASSLGNWATEAFF
TRBJ2-7,TRBV7-8,TRBD1,.,TGTGCCAGCAGCCCGCGGACAGGGGGCTTGGCGGGACTAACCTACGAGCAGTACTTC,CASSPRTGGLAGLTYEQYF
TRBJ2-7,TRBV4-3,.,.,TGCGCCAGCAGCCAGGGCCTGAGGTCCTACGAGCAGTACTTC,CASSQGLRSYEQYF
TRBJ2-5,TRBV5-6,TRBD1,.,TGTGCCAGCAGTTATGACAGGGGAACAGAGACCCAGTACTTC,CASSYDRGTETQYF
TRBJ2-1,TRBV9,TRBD1,.,TGTGCCAGCAGCCGTCCCGGGACAGGACACCCTCCTTTCTTC,CASSRPGTGHPPFF
TRBJ2-5,TRBV14,.,.,TGTGCCAGCAGCCAAGGGCGCTTCCAAGAGACCCAGTACTTC,CASSQGRFQETQYF
TRBJ1-1,TRBV7-9,.,.,TGTGCCAGCAGCTTAGATGGTTGGGGGCCCGAAGGCACTGAAGCTTTCTTT,CASSLDGWGPEGTEAFF
TRBJ1-2,TRBV28,TRBD1,.,TGTGCCAGCAGCTCCCCCCACAACTACCCGACAGGGGGCTTCTATGGCTACACCTTC,CASSSPHNYPTGGFYGYTF
TRBJ2-3,TRBV5-1,TRBD2,once,TGCGCCAGCAGCATAGGGACTACCACACCCACAGATACGCAGTATTTT,CASSIGTTTPTDTQYF
TRBJ1-2,TRBV14,.,.,TGTGCCAGCAGCCGAAGGGGCTGGAACTATGGCTACACCTTC,CASSRRGWNYGYTF
TRBJ2-7,TRBV9,.,.,TGTGCCAGCAGCGGTAGGGACTCGCGAGAGCAGTACTTC,CASSGRDSREQYF
TRBJ2-1,TRBV14,TRBD2,.,TGTGCCAGCAGCCCGACTAGCGTCCCCGACAATGAGCAGTTCTTC,CASSPTSVPDNEQFF
TRBJ2-1,TRBV4-2,.,once,TGTGCCAGCAGCAACAGGGATTCCTACAATGAGCAGTTCTTC,CASSNRDSYNEQFF
TRBJ2-6,TRBV5-4,.,.,TGTGCCAGCAGCATACAGGATTACTCTGGGGCCAACGTCCTGACTTTC,CASSIQDYSGANVLTF